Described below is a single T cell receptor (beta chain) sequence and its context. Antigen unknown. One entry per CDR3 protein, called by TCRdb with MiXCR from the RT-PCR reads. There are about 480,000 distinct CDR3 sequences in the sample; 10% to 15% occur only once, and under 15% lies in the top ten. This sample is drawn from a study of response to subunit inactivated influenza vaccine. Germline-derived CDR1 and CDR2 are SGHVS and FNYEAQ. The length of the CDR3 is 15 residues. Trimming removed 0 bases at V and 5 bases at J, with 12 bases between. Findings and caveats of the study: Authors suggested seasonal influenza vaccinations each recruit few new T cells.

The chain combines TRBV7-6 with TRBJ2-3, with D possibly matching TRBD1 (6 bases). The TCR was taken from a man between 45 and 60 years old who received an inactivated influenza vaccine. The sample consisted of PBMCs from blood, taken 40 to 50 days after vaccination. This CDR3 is CASSLAQGLGDTQYF. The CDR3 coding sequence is TGTGCCAGCAGCTTAGCTCAGGGGCTGGGAGATACGCAGTATTTT.